Included here is one TCR beta chain sequence, with context. Sequencing used immunoSEQ multiplex PCR; TCRdb keeps in-frame clones, though not all of them. The sample holds tens of thousands of clones, about 90% seen once. The sample comes from a study of blood T cell repertoires in COVID-19. Overall study: COVID-19 samples, acute and convalescent, were from the United States, Italy and Spain. T cells, B-cell-depleted T cells, or PBMCs provided the cDNA or gDNA that served as material.

This CDR3 region has 15 residues. Germline CDR1 is MDHEN and CDR2 is SYDVKM. Germline trimming cut 5 bases from V and 6 bases from J; bases unmatched to any gene: 11. The V call is TRBV28, the J call TRBJ2-7, with 9 bases lining up with TRBD2. The sequence was collected from a human donor in a cohort sampled during active COVID-19. The specimen was peripheral blood. CDR3: CASSPSGILSVEQYF. The DNA of the CDR3 is TGTGCCAGCAGTCCTAGCGGGATCCTTTCTGTCGAGCAGTACTTC.